Listed here are 30 T cell receptor beta chains from one sample, sequenced in a study of shared clonotypes between healthy human individuals. Profiling relied on immunoSEQ multiplex PCR, and the TCRdb table lists in-frame clones only, not all of them. The profile shows roughly 2,000,000 clones, around 93% of them singletons. The naive CD8 population came from CD45RO-negative cells selected for CCR7, without terminally differentiated effector memory CD45RA+ cells. The sample was naive CD8+ T cells from PBMCs. The source of these receptors is a man aged 18 to 30 in good health. Some clones in this sample may be carry-over from other donors' samples.

This sequence joins TRBV5-6 and TRBJ1-1, with D possibly being TRBD1 (5 bases). The CDR3 contains 15 residues. Deletions cut 4 bases from V and 6 bases from J, with 19 bases between. Germline values: CDR1 SGHDT, CDR2 YYEEEE. This chain's CDR3 is CASSPRRGWSPEAFF. The CDR3 DNA reads TGTGCCAGCAGCCCCCGGCGGGGGTGGTCCCCTGAAGCTTTCTTT.

The chain uses TRBV28 and TRBJ1-1, with D maybe TRBD1 (6 bases). Between the trimmed V and J ends, which lost 4 bases and 0 bases, there was a span of 18 bases. The CDR3 contains 17 residues. Germline assignment: CDR1 MDHEN and CDR2 SYDVKM. DNA for the CDR3: TGTGCCAGCAGTTCCTCAGGGGAGGGCCGATTGAACACTGAAGCTTTCTTT. Translated, it gives CASSSSGEGRLNTEAFF.

Comment on this clone: Additional DNA sequences in this sample encode the identical CDR3. The CDR3 region has the DNA TGTGCCAGCAGCCTAAGCTACGAGCAGTACTTC. Translated, it gives CASSLSYEQYF. The chain combines TRBV7-2 with TRBJ2-7; no firm D call. CDR3 length: 11 amino acids. Germline assignment: CDR1 SGHTA and CDR2 FQGNSA. Trimming removed 5 bases from V and 3 bases from J, with 5 bases in between.

The gene calls are TRBV29-1 and TRBJ2-1, with 10 nucleotides matching TRBD2. The CDR3 has 13 residues. With 7 bases clipped from V and 4 bases from J, the junction kept 4 bases outside the gene matches. Per germline, CDR1 SQVTM and CDR2 ANQGSEA. The CDR3 DNA sequence: TGCAGCGCCGGACTAGCGGAATACAATGAGCAGTTCTTC. Protein product: CSAGLAEYNEQFF.

This clone was seen a few times. The V call is TRBV28, the J call TRBJ1-4; TRBD1 matches 11 bases. Germline CDR1 MDHEN, CDR2 SYDVKM. CDR3 size: 16 residues. Trimming at V came to 5 bases and at J to 8 bases, leaving 10 bases not matched to a gene. Here the CDR3 DNA reads TGTGCCAGCAGTACAGGTTGGGGACAGGGGGAGGAAAAACTGTTTTTT. This encodes CASSTGWGQGEEKLFF.

This chain connects TRBV27 to TRBJ2-4, with 7 bases aligning to TRBD1. The CDR3 covers 14 residues. Germline lookup yields CDR1 MNHEY and CDR2 SMNVEV (reference sequence). With 7 bases clipped from V and 8 bases from J, the junction kept 11 bases outside the gene matches. CDR3 protein: CASTKTGSLDIQYF. The CDR3 DNA sequence: TGTGCCAGCACTAAGACAGGGTCGCTGGACATTCAGTACTTC.

This clone was detected only a few times. This chain joins TRBV29-1 and TRBJ1-1; D is perhaps TRBD1 (5 bases). CDR1 is SQVTM and CDR2 is ANQGSEA in the germline V gene. Trimming left V 2 bases short and J 11 bases short, with 12 bases between. The CDR3 covers 11 residues. CDR3 region: CSVEFRVEAFF. CDR3 in DNA: TGCAGCGTTGAATTCAGGGTAGAGGCTTTCTTT.

The chain couples TRBV7-8 to TRBJ2-1, with 12 positions matching TRBD2. The CDR3 has 17 amino acids. V shed 3 bases, J shed 8 bases, and the junction held 11 bases outside the gene matches. CDR1 is SGHVS, CDR2 FQNEAQ, per germline. The CDR3 loop is CASSFVVLAGGSDEQFF. Here the CDR3 DNA reads TGTGCCAGCAGCTTCGTAGTACTAGCGGGAGGTTCCGATGAGCAGTTCTTC.

The chain couples TRBV11-2 to TRBJ2-7; TRBD2 agrees at 12 bases. V lost 5 bases to trimming and J lost 7 bases; unmatched junction nucleotides: 9. From germline, CDR1 is SGHAT and CDR2 FQNNGV. This CDR3 has 15 residues. This CDR3 is CASSDGLAGQWEQYF. The CDR3 nucleotides read TGTGCCAGCAGCGACGGACTAGCGGGACAGTGGGAGCAGTACTTC. Supplemented by reference TRBV11-2 and TRBJ2-7, the full variable domain reads EAGVAQSPRYKIIEKRQSVAFWCNPISGHATLYWYQQILGQGPKLLIQFQNNGVVDDSQLPKDRFSAERLKGVDSTLKIQPAKLEDSAVYLCASSDGLAGQWEQYFGPGTRLTVT.

The chain joins TRBV27 to TRBJ2-3, with 9 positions matching TRBD2. The CDR3 is made up of 17 amino acids. J was trimmed by 1 base and V by 5 bases; bases with no gene match: 10. CDR1 and CDR2 from the germline V gene are MNHEY and SMNVEV (reference sequence). For the CDR3, the DNA is TGTGCCAGCAGTGCTATAGCGGGAGCGTTCGGCACAGATACGCAGTATTTT. It specifies CASSAIAGAFGTDTQYF.

The rearrangement links TRBV7-3 to TRBJ2-2; D is unclear. Germline CDR1 is SGHTA and CDR2 is FQGTGA. The V gene lost 6 bases and the J gene lost 8 bases, with 10 bases spanning the gap. The CDR3 sequence is 12 residues long. Here the CDR3 DNA reads TGTGCCAGCAGTCGACTGTCGGGGGAGCTGTTTTTT. Translation: CASSRLSGELFF.

The rearrangement joins TRBV7-4 to TRBJ2-1; 9 positions agree with TRBD2. The germline V gene has CDR1 SGHVT and CDR2 SQSDAQ. The junction had 15 bases not matched to a gene; V was cut back by 1 base and J by 8 bases. The CDR3 loop spans 18 amino acids. The CDR3 loop reads CASSLGRGRALACHEQFF. The CDR3 DNA is TGTGCCAGCAGCTTAGGGCGCGGGAGGGCCCTCGCCTGCCATGAGCAGTTCTTC.

This clone was counted a single time. This chain uses TRBV4-3 with TRBJ2-7; TRBD1 aligns across 7 bases. This CDR3 spans 15 amino acids. Germline assignment: CDR1 LGHNA and CDR2 YSLEER. The V and J ends lost 0 bases and 2 bases, in that order; junction bases with no gene match: 4. The CDR3 nucleotides read TGCGCCAGCAGCCAAGACCGGGACAGTACCTACGAGCAGTACTTC. Protein product: CASSQDRDSTYEQYF.

This rearrangement joins TRBV27 to TRBJ2-5, with 11 bases aligning to TRBD2. This CDR3 is built from 19 residues. The junction had 16 bases not matched to a gene; V was cut back by 6 bases and J by 1 base. Germline V gives CDR1 MNHEY, CDR2 SMNVEV (reference sequence). The CDR3 region is CASRTTGLAAPAGQETQYF. CDR3 bases: TGTGCCAGCAGGACAACGGGACTAGCGGCCCCAGCCGGCCAAGAGACCCAGTACTTC.

The chain uses TRBV4-1 and TRBJ2-7, with 8 bases that match TRBD1. The CDR3 runs 17 residues. Germline loops: CDR1 MGHRA, CDR2 YSYEKL. Unmatched junction bases numbered 8, after V lost 0 bases and J lost 1 base. CDR3 sequence (DNA): TGCGCCAGCAGCCAAGAGCCCCCGGGACAGGTATCCTACGAGCAGTACTTC. Encoded protein: CASSQEPPGQVSYEQYF.

The chain has TRBV28 and TRBJ2-7, with TRBD1 matching 8 bases. With 5 bases clipped from V and 2 bases from J, the junction kept 8 bases outside the gene matches. The CDR3 sequence is 15 residues long. Per germline, CDR1 MDHEN and CDR2 SYDVKM. The CDR3 nucleotides read TGTGCCAGCAGTGGGAACAGGGGGTACGCCTACGAGCAGTACTTC. Protein: CASSGNRGYAYEQYF.

The genes are TRBV27 and TRBJ2-1, with 7 bases aligning to TRBD2. V lost 6 bases to trimming and J lost 7 bases; unmatched junction nucleotides: 12. The CDR3 consists of 15 residues. Germline CDR1 MNHEY, CDR2 SMNVEV (reference sequence). This CDR3 is CASSERGAANNEQFF. DNA for the CDR3: TGTGCCAGCAGCGAGCGGGGAGCGGCAAATAATGAGCAGTTCTTC.

The chain joins TRBV11-2 to TRBJ2-7; 8 nucleotides align to TRBD2. The trim removed 2 bases at V and 4 bases at J, leaving 19 bases unmatched. Germline CDR1 SGHAT, CDR2 FQNNGV. CDR3 length: 19 amino acids. The CDR3 region is CASSLLSAGEVSFEYEQYF. CDR3 nucleotides: TGTGCCAGCAGCTTATTATCAGCGGGAGAGGTTAGTTTTGAGTACGAGCAGTACTTC.

The chain employs TRBV27 and TRBJ1-5; the D is unclear. Trimming pared 8 bases from V and 5 bases from J, leaving 13 bases between. Germline CDR1 reads MNHEY; CDR2 reads SMNVEV (reference sequence). The CDR3 loop spans 13 amino acids. CDR3 DNA: TGTGCCAGCCGACTACAAGCTTATCAGCCCCAGCATTTT. This encodes CASRLQAYQPQHF.

J is TRBJ1-1 and V is TRBV19; maybe TRBD1 (5 bases). V was pared by 6 bases and J by 3 bases, with 11 bases between. The CDR3 contains 13 residues. Germline values: CDR1 LNHDA, CDR2 SQIVND (reference sequence). For the CDR3, the DNA is TGTGCCAGTAGAACCGCGGGGGACACTGAAGCTTTCTTT. It translates to CASRTAGDTEAFF.

The chain links TRBV27 to TRBJ2-2; no firm D call. The CDR3 runs 12 residues. V was clipped by 6 bases and J by 5 bases, with 7 bases between them. The germline CDR1 and CDR2 sequences are MNHEY and SMNVEV (reference sequence). DNA of the CDR3: TGTGCCAGCAGGATGGGGACCGGGGAGCTGTTTTTT. Protein: CASRMGTGELFF.

The CDR3 DNA reads TGTGCCAGCAGCGTTGTGGGGACGGCGAGACTTGGTAGCTCCTACAATGAGCAGTTCTTC. Its protein product is CASSVVGTARLGSSYNEQFF. The chain uses TRBV9 and TRBJ2-1, with D perhaps assigned TRBD1 or TRBD2 (5 bases each). The V gene's germline CDR1 is SGDLS and CDR2 YYNGEE. The V end was cut by 2 bases, the J end by 0 bases, with 24 bases between. The CDR3 length is 20 residues. Full variable domain (outside the CDR3, taken from reference TRBV9 and TRBJ2-1): DSGVTQTPKHLITATGQRVTLRCSPRSGDLSVYWYQQSLDQGLQFLIQYYNGEERAKGNILERFSAQQFPDLHSELNLSSLELGDSALYFCASSVVGTARLGSSYNEQFFGPGTRLTVL.

This chain connects TRBV27 to TRBJ2-5; TRBD2 is a possible D gene (6 bases). CDR3 size: 16 residues. V lost 4 bases to trimming and J lost 3 bases, with 18 bases between them. CDR1 and CDR2 from the germline V gene are MNHEY and SMNVEV (reference sequence). DNA for the CDR3: TGTGCCAGCAGTTCCCCGACAGCGGGCATGGAAGAGACCCAGTACTTC. It encodes CASSSPTAGMEETQYF.

Written as DNA, the CDR3 is TGTGCCAGCAGCTCCCGCGGGACTAGCGGGAGGGCGAACACCGGGGAGCTGTTTTTT. The encoded protein is CASSSRGTSGRANTGELFF. The chain recombines TRBV11-2 with TRBJ2-2; 16 nucleotides align to TRBD2. The CDR3 loop spans 19 amino acids. After removal of 4 bases from V and 0 bases from J, the junction contained 5 bases not matched to a gene. CDR1 SGHAT and CDR2 FQNNGV come from the germline V gene.

This chain links TRBV6-6 with TRBJ2-5; D possibly corresponds to TRBD2 (7 bases). The V end lost 10 bases, the J end lost 3 bases, and 18 bases lay between the germline ends. From germline, CDR1 is MNHNY and CDR2 SVGAGI (reference sequence). The CDR3 is 14 amino acids. The CDR3 DNA reads as TGTGCCACCAGGCCCAGGGGAGGGGAAGAGACCCAGTACTTC. It codes for CATRPRGGEETQYF.

This clone was seen a single time. The chain carries TRBV11-2 and TRBJ2-5; TRBD2 aligns across 7 bases. V trimming: 3 bases; J trimming: 5 bases; junction bases outside the gene matches: 9. Germline V gene lookup returns CDR1 SGHAT and CDR2 FQNNGV. This CDR3 region has 15 residues. The CDR3 DNA follows: TGTGCCAGCAGCTTCTCGGCGGGGGTCTTTGAGACCCAGTACTTC. Translated, it gives CASSFSAGVFETQYF.

The V gene is TRBV27, the J gene TRBJ1-2; 8 bases line up with TRBD1. Germline CDR1 is MNHEY and CDR2 is SMNVEV (reference sequence). The V gene end was trimmed by 5 bases and the J gene end by 5 bases; junction bases not matched to a gene: 7. The CDR3 sequence is 14 residues long. The CDR3 nucleotides are TGTGCCAGCAGTCCCCGGGACAGGCCGTATGGCTACACCTTC. It is translated as CASSPRDRPYGYTF.

V gene TRBV18 combines with J gene TRBJ1-5, with 9 bases identical to TRBD1. There are 14 residues in the CDR3. CDR1 and CDR2 (germline): KGHSH, LQKENI. The J segment lost 7 bases and the V segment lost 2 bases, leaving 3 bases of the junction unmatched. The chain's CDR3 is CASSPDRGEQPQHF. CDR3 bases: TGTGCCAGCTCACCAGACAGGGGGGAGCAGCCCCAGCATTTT. The full variable domain, completed using reference TRBV18 and TRBJ1-5, is NAGVMQNPRHLVRRRGQEARLRCSPMKGHSHVYWYRQLPEEGLKFMVYLQKENIIDESGMPKERFSAEFPKEGPSILRIQQVVRGDSAAYFCASSPDRGEQPQHFGDGTRLSIL.

The chain recombines TRBV19 with TRBJ1-1; D gene ambiguous. Per the germline V gene, CDR1 is LNHDA and CDR2 is SQIVND (reference sequence). V was pared by 7 bases and J by 1 base, with 13 bases between. The CDR3 has 14 residues. CDR3 DNA: TGTGCCAGTAAGTCTGGGGTGGGGAACACTGAAGCTTTCTTT. It is translated as CASKSGVGNTEAFF.

The V and J genes are TRBV6-1 and TRBJ2-3; TRBD2 is a possible D gene (7 bases). The V gene lost 4 bases and the J gene lost 1 base, with 12 bases spanning the gap. The CDR3 loop spans 15 amino acids. Germline V gene data show CDR1 as MNHNS and CDR2 as SASEGT. CDR3 loop: CASSVWGGGTDTQYF. In nucleotides, the CDR3 is TGTGCCAGCAGTGTTTGGGGGGGCGGCACAGATACGCAGTATTTT.